The entry that follows covers one T cell receptor beta chain sequence. V lost 6 bases and J lost 5; bases outside the gene matches: 5. CDR3 length: 14 amino acids. An input of about 0.5 to 1 ug of RNA was subjected to reverse transcription using random hexamers. The CDR3 of TCR beta was amplified by immunoSEQ multiplex PCR across 54 Vbeta and 13 Jbeta. TCRdb processed the immunoSEQ multiplex PCR reads anew with MiXCR; each CDR3 protein has one entry. The table has 100,000 to 150,000 distinct CDR3 sequences, roughly 80% seen once; the top ten hold 0.5% to 0.65%. These data come from a study of CD8 T cells in Susac syndrome.

The sequenced material came from CD8+ T cells from PBMCs. The rearrangement links TRBV12-3 or TRBV12-4 to TRBJ2-2, with 8 bases fitting TRBD1. This TCR was recovered from a human donor with multiple sclerosis. Here the CDR3 DNA reads TGTGCCAGCAGCACTGGACAGGGAACCGGGGAGCTGTTTTTT. Protein: CASSTGQGTGELFF.